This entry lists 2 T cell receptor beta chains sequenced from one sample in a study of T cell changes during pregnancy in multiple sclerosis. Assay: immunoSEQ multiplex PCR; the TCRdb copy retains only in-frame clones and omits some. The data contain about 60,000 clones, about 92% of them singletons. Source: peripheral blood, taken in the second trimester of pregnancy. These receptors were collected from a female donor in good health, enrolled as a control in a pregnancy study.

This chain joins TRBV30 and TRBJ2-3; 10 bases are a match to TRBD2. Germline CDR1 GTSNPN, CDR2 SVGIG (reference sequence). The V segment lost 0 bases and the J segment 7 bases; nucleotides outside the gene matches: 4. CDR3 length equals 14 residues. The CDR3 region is CAWSVAGGRHTQYF. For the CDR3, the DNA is TGTGCCTGGAGTGTAGCGGGGGGGCGCCATACGCAGTATTTT. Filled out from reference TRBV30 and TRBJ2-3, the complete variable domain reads SQTIHQWPATLVQPVGSPLSLECTVEGTSNPNLYWYRQAAGRGLQLLFYSVGIGQISSEVPQNLSASRPQDRQFILSSKKLLLSDSGFYLCAWSVAGGRHTQYFGPGTRLTVL.

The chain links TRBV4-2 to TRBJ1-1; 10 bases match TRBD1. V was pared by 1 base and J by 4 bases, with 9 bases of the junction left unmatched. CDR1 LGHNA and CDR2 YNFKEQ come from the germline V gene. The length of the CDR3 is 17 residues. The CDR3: CASSQGGDRGRGTEAFF. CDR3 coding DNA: TGTGCCAGCAGCCAAGGGGGAGACAGGGGGCGGGGCACTGAAGCTTTCTTT.